This T cell receptor (beta chain) was documented in a study of OX40 agonist ivuxolimab in advanced cancers. Study background: Patients got intravenous ivuxolimab at 0.01 to 10 mg/kg every 2 weeks. One hepatocellular carcinoma and a couple of cutaneous melanoma patients partially responded.

As for this clone: The junction does not match germline at one end; this may be a read error.

Patients were ruled out by autoimmune disease history or systemic immunosuppression. Clones were read by immunoSEQ multiplex PCR, and TCRdb kept only the in-frame ones, dropping some. Here the sample spans 50,000 to 75,000 clones, roughly 90% being singletons. The length of the CDR3 is 14 residues. This clonotype originated in an adult with an advanced solid tumor such as melanoma, head and neck, liver or kidney cancer. This chain joins TRBV5-3 and TRBJ2-7; no reliable D call. TRBV5-3 is noted as an ORF with a role that remains uncertain. Sequenced material: CD4+ or CD8+ T cells sorted from blood, taken in a trial of the OX40 agonist ivuxolimab. The CDR3 protein is CASSFNSLSYEQYF. In DNA, the CDR3 is TGTGCCAGCAGCTTCAACTCTCTCTCCTACGAGCAGTACTTC.